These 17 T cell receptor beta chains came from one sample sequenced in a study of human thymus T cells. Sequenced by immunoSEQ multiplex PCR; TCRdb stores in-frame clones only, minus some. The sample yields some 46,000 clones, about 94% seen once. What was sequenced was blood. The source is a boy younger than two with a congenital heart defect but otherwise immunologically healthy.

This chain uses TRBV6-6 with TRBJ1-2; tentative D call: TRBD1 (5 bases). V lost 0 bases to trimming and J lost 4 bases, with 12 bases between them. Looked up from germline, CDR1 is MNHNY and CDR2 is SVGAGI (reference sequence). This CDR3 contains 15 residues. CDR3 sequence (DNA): TGTGCCAGCAGTTACTCGCAGGGATCTGGCTATGGCTACACCTTC. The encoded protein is CASSYSQGSGYGYTF.

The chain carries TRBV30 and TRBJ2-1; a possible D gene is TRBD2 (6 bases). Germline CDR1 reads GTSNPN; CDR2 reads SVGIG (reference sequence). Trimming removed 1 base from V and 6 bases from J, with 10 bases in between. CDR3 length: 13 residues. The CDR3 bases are TGTGCCTGGAGTGGAGTAGCGGCCAATGAGCAGTTCTTC. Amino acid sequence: CAWSGVAANEQFF.

CDR3 amino acids: CASGVISGGADTQYF. The DNA for the CDR3 is TGTGCCAGCGGAGTCATTAGCGGGGGGGCAGATACGCAGTATTTT. The chain links TRBV7-2 to TRBJ2-3; 11 bases agree with TRBD2. Trimming took 8 bases from V and 4 from J; bases not matched to a gene: 8. The germline V gene encodes CDR1 SGHTA and CDR2 FQGNSA. This CDR3 has 15 amino acids.

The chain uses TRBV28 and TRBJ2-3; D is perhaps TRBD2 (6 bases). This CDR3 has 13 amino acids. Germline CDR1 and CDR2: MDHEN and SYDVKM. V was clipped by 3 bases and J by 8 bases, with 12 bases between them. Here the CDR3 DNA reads TGTGCCAGCAGTTTTTCCGGGGGAGGTACGCAGTATTTT. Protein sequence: CASSFSGGGTQYF.

CDR3 nucleotides: TGTGCCAGCAGCTTACAGGGTGGCTATGGCTACACCTTC. Its translation: CASSLQGGYGYTF. The V call is TRBV7-8, the J call TRBJ1-2; D perhaps matches TRBD1 (5 bases). This CDR3 has 13 residues. Per the germline V gene, CDR1 is SGHVS and CDR2 is FQNEAQ. Trimming took 2 bases from V and 4 from J, leaving 8 bases between them.

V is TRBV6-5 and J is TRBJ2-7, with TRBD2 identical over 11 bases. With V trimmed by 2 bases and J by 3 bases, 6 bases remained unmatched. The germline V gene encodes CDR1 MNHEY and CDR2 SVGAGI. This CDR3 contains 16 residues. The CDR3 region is CASSYTRLAGSYEQYF. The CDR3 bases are TGTGCCAGCAGTTACACCCGACTAGCGGGGAGCTACGAGCAGTACTTC.

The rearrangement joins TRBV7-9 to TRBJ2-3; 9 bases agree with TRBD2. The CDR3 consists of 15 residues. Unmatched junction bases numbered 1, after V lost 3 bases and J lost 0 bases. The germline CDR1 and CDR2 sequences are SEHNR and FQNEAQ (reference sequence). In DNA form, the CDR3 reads TGTGCCAGCAGCTTTGGACTAGCGAGCACAGATACGCAGTATTTT. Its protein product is CASSFGLASTDTQYF.

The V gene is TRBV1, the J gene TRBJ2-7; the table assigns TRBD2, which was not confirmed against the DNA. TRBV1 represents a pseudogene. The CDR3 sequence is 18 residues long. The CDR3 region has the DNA TGCACCAGCAGCCTCTACCTTATGACTAGCAGGGGTGTGGACGAGCAGTACTTC. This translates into CTSSLYLMTSRGVDEQYF.

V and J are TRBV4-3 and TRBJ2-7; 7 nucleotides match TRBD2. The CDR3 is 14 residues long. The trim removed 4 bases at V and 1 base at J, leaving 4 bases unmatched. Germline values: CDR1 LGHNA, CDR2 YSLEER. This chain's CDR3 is CASSRGGLSYEQYF. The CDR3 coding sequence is TGCGCCAGCAGCCGGGGGGGTCTTTCCTACGAGCAGTACTTC.

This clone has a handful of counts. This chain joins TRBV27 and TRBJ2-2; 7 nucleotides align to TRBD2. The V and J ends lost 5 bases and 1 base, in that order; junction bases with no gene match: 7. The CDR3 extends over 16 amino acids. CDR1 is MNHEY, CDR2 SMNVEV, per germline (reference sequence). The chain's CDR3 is CASSRLAVLNTGELFF. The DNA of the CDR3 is TGTGCCAGCAGTAGGCTAGCGGTATTGAACACCGGGGAGCTGTTTTTT.

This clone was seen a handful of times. This chain's CDR3 is CAWRTNEKLFF. The CDR3 region has the DNA TGTGCCTGGAGAACTAATGAAAAACTGTTTTTT. The chain is built from TRBV30 and TRBJ1-4; D unresolved. The V gene's germline CDR1 is GTSNPN and CDR2 SVGIG (reference sequence). With 3 bases removed from V and 1 base from J, the gap between germline ends came to 0 bases. There are 11 residues in the CDR3.

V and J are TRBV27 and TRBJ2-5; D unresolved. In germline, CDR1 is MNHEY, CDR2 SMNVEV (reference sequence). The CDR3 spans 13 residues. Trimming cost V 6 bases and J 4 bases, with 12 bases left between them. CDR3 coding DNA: TGTGCCAGCAGCCACGATAACGGAGAGACCCAGTACTTC. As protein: CASSHDNGETQYF.

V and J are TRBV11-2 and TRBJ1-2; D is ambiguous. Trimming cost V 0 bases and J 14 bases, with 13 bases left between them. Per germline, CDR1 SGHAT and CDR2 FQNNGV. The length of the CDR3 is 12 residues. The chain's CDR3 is CASSLDRRARTF. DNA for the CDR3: TGTGCCAGCAGCTTAGATCGGCGGGCAAGAACCTTC.

The CDR3 DNA reads TGTGCCTGGAAACGCAGGAGAGTTAGCAATCAGCCCCAGCATTTT. Amino acids: CAWKRRRVSNQPQHF. The chain employs TRBV30 and TRBJ1-5, with D uncertain. The CDR3 contains 15 residues. CDR1 and CDR2 (germline): GTSNPN, SVGIG (reference sequence). Trimming pared 4 bases from V and 0 bases from J, leaving 13 bases between.

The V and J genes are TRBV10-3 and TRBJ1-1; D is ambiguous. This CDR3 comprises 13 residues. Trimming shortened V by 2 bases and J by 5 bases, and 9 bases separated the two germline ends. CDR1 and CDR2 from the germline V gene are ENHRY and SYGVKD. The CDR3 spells CAISEEVGTEAFF. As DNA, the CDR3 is TGTGCCATCAGTGAGGAGGTCGGGACTGAAGCTTTCTTT.

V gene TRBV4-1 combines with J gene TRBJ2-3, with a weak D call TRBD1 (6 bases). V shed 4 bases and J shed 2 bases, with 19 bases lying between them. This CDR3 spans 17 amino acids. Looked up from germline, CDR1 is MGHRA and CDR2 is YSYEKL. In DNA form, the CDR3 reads TGCGCCAGCAGCCTAAGATCGGTGGGGGCCTTCACAGATACGCAGTATTTT. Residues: CASSLRSVGAFTDTQYF.

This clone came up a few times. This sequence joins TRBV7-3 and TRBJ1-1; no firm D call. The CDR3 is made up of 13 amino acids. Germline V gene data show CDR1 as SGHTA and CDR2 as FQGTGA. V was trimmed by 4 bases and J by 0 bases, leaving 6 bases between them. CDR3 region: CASSSLLNTEAFF. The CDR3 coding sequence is TGTGCCAGCAGCTCTTTATTGAACACTGAAGCTTTCTTT. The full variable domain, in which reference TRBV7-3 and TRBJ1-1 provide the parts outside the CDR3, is GAGVSQTPSNKVTEKGKYVELRCDPISGHTALYWYRQSLGQGPEFLIYFQGTGAADDSGLPNDRFFAVRPEGSVSTLKIQRTERGDSAVYLCASSSLLNTEAFFGQGTRLTVV.